The clone carrying this TCR beta chain appeared a few times. Its antigen remains unidentified. This record comes from a study of T cells in Graves' hyperthyroidism and ophthalmopathy. The investigators amplified TCR beta CDR3 regions from RNA transcripts. The primer set for the first-round RT-PCR of the TCR CDR3 was HTBI. In TCRdb, the multiplex PCR reads were re-called with MiXCR into one record per CDR3 protein. The sample shows 650,000 to 850,000 distinct CDR3 sequences, 15% to 20% of them seen only once. Study-level results: The majority of expanded thyroid clonotypes above 0.001 also appeared in blood. Ophthalmopathy was predicted by the model a median of about 6.7 months ahead of onset.

The CDR3 runs 16 residues. Germline CDR1 and CDR2: ENHRY and SYGVKD. Trimming cost V 2 bases and J 6 bases; bases outside gene matches: 5. The chain couples TRBV10-3 to TRBJ2-1; 12 nucleotides agree with TRBD2. This clonotype was sampled from a woman in her forties or fifties with Graves' hyperthyroidism that later progressed to Graves' ophthalmopathy. Source material: blood. The CDR3, as DNA: TGTGCCATCAGTGAGGTACCGGGACTAGCGGGCAATGAGCAGTTCTTC. Translating gives CAISEVPGLAGNEQFF.